This TCR beta chain emerged from a study of cytomegalovirus exposure and HLA in healthy donors. Primers included in the PCR were 60 Vbeta and 13 Jbeta primers. Data came from immunoSEQ multiplex PCR; TCRdb stores just in-frame clones and leaves some out. The table records 130,000 to 150,000 clones, over 60% of them present only once. This clone was seen once. Germline CDR1 and CDR2: SEHNR and FQNEAQ (reference sequence). The CDR3 has 14 amino acids. V was clipped by 4 bases and J by 0 bases, with 9 bases between them. The rearrangement uses TRBV7-9 and TRBJ1-2; TRBD1 is a possible D gene (6 bases). This TCR derives from a woman aged 45-59 years in good health and CMV-seronegative. Specimen: PBMCs. The CDR3 coding sequence is TGTGCCAGCAGCTCCCGACAGGCTAACTATGGCTACACCTTC. It translates to CASSSRQANYGYTF.